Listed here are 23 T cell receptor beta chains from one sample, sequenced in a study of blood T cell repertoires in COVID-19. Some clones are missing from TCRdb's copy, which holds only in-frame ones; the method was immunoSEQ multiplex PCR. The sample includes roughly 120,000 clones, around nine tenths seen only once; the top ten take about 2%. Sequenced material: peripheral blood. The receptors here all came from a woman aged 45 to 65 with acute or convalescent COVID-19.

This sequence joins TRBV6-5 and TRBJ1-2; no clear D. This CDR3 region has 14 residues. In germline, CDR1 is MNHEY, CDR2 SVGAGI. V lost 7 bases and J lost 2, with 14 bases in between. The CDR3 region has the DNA TGTGCCAGCATTAGCGGACGAAGCAACTATGGCTACACCTTC. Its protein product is CASISGRSNYGYTF.

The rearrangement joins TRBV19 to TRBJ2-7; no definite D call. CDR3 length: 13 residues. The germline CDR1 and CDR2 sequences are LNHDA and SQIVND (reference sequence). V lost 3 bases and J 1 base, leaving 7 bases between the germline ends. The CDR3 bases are TGTGCCAGTAGTATGGCTGTTTCCTACGAGCAGTACTTC. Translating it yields CASSMAVSYEQYF.

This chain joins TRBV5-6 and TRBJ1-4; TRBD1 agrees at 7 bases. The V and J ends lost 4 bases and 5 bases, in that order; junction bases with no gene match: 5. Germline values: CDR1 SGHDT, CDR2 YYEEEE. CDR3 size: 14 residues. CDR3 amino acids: CASSGRDRNEKLFF. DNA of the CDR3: TGTGCCAGCAGCGGCCGGGACAGAAATGAAAAACTGTTTTTT.

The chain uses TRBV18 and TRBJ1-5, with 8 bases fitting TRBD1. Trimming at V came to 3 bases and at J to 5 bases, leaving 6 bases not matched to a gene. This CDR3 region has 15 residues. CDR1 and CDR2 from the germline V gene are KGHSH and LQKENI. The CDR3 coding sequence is TGTGCCAGCTCACCTGACAGGGGCCCCCATCAGCCCCAGCATTTT. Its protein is CASSPDRGPHQPQHF.

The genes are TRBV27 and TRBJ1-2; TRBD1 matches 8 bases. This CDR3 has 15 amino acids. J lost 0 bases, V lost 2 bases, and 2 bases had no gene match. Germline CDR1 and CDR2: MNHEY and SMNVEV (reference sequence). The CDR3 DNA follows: TGTGCCAGCAGTTTACAGGGGGCTTCTAACTATGGCTACACCTTC. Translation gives CASSLQGASNYGYTF.

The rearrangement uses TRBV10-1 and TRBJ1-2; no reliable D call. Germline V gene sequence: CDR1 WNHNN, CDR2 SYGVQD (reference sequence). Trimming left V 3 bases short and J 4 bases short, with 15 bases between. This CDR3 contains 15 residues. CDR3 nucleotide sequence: TGCGCCAGCAGTGAAGGTTGGCGGGAGGCCTATGGCTACACCTTC. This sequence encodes CASSEGWREAYGYTF.

In DNA form, the CDR3 reads TGTGCCAGCAGCTCAGGGGGCCATGTGAACACTGAAGCTTTCTTT. Protein: CASSSGGHVNTEAFF. The genes are TRBV13 and TRBJ1-1; 8 bases agree with TRBD1. Germline CDR1 reads PRHDT; CDR2 reads FYEKMQ (reference sequence). The CDR3 length is 15 residues. After removal of 4 bases from V and 0 bases from J, the junction contained 4 bases not matched to a gene.

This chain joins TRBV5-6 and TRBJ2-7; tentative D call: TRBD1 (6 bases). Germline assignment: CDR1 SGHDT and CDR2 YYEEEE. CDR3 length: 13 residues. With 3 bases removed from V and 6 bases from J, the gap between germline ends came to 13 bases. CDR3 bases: TGTGCCAGCAGCTCATTACAGGGAACCGAGCAGTACTTC. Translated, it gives CASSSLQGTEQYF. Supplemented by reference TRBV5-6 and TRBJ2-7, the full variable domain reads DAGVTQSPTHLIKTRGQQVTLRCSPKSGHDTVSWYQQALGQGPQFIFQYYEEEERQRGNFPDRFSGHQFPNYSSELNVNALLLGDSALYLCASSSLQGTEQYFGPGTRLTVT.

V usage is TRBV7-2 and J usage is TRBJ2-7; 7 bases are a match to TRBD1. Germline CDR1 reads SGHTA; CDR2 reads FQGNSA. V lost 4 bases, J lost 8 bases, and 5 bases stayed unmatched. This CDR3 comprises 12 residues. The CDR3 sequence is CASSSWDSKQYF. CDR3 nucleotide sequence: TGTGCCAGCAGCTCATGGGACAGCAAGCAGTACTTC.

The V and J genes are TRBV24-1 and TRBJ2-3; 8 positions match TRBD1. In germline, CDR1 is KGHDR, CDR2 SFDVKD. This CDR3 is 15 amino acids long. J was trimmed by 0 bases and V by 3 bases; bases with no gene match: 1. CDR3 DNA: TGTGCCACCAGTGATAGGACAGGGAGCACAGATACGCAGTATTTT. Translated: CATSDRTGSTDTQYF.

The CDR3 nucleotides read TGTGCCAGCAGGGGAGGATGGGGAAACACTGAAGCTTTCTTT. Its translation is CASRGGWGNTEAFF. This chain connects TRBV6-4 to TRBJ1-1; unclear D gene. The V end lost 6 bases, the J end lost 2 bases, and 13 bases lay between the germline ends. Germline CDR1 and CDR2: MRHNA and SNTAGT. CDR3 length: 14 residues.

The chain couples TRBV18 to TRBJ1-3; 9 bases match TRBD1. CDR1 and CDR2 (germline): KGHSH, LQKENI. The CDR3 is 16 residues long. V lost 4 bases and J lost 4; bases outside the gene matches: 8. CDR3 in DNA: TGTGCCAGCTCACTAGGGACAGGGAACCGCGGAAACACCATATATTTT. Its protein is CASSLGTGNRGNTIYF.

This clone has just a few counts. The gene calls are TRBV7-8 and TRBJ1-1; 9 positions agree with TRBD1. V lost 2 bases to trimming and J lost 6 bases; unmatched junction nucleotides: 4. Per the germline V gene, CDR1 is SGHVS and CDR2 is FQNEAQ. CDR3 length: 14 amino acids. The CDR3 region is CASSLRQGESEAFF. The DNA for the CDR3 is TGTGCCAGCAGCTTAAGACAGGGGGAATCTGAAGCTTTCTTT.

The CDR3 DNA sequence: TGTGCCAGCAGCTTGGAGGGGCAGGGGTGGCAGCCCCAGCATTTT. Translation: CASSLEGQGWQPQHF. The V and J genes are TRBV5-5 and TRBJ1-5; the D gene is possibly TRBD1 (6 bases). This CDR3 has 15 residues. Trimming cost V 0 bases and J 7 bases, with 14 bases left between them. CDR1 and CDR2 (germline): SGHKS, YYEKEE (reference sequence). Looking up the rest from reference TRBV5-5 and TRBJ1-5 gives the full variable domain: DAGVTQSPTHLIKTRGQQVTLRCSPISGHKSVSWYQQVLGQGPQFIFQYYEKEERGRGNFPDRFSARQFPNYSSELNVNALLLGDSALYLCASSLEGQGWQPQHFGDGTRLSIL.

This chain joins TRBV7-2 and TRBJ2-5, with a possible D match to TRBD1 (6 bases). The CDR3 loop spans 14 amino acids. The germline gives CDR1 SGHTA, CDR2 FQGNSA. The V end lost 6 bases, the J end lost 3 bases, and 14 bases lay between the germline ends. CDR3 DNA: TGTGCCAGCAGTCCGGGACAAGGGAAAGAGACCCAGTACTTC. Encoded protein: CASSPGQGKETQYF.

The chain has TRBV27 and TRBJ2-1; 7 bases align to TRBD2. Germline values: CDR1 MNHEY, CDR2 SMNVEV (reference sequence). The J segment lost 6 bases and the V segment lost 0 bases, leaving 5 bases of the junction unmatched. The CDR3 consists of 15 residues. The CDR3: CASSLSREFANEQFF. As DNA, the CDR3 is TGTGCCAGCAGTTTATCGCGGGAGTTCGCCAATGAGCAGTTCTTC.

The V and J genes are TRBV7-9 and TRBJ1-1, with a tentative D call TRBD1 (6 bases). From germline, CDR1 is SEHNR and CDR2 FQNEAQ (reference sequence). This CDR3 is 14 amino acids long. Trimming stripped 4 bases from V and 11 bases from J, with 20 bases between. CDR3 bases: TGTGCCAGCAGCTCCGGACAGAACCTCCAGGCGGCTTTCTTT. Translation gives CASSSGQNLQAAFF. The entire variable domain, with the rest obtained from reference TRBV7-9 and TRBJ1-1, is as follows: DTGVSQNPRHKITKRGQNVTFRCDPISEHNRLYWYRQTLGQGPEFLTYFQNEAQLEKSRLLSDRFSAERPKGSFSTLEIQRTEQGDSAMYLCASSSGQNLQAAFFGQGTRLTVV.

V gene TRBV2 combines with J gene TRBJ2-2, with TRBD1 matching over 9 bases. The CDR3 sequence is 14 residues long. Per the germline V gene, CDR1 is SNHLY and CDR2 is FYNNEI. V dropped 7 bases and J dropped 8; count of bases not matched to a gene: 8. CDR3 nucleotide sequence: TGTGCCAGCACAGAACAGGGGGCAGGTGGGGAGCTGTTTTTT. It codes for CASTEQGAGGELFF.

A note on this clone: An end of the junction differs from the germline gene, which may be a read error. CDR3 sequence reads: CASSQGLTSEKLFF. As DNA, the CDR3 is TGTGCCAGCAGTCAGGGTTTGACTAGTGAAAAACTGTTTTTT. The J gene is TRBJ1-4, the V gene TRBV27; D may be TRBD1 (5 bases). Germline V gene sequence: CDR1 MNHEY, CDR2 SMNVEV (reference sequence). The CDR3 is 14 amino acids.

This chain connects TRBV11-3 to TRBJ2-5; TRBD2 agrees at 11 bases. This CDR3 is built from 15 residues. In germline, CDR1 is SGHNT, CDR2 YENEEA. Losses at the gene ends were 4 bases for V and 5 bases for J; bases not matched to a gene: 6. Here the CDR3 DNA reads TGTGCCAGCAGCTCCCGACTAGCGGGGTGGGAGACCCAGTACTTC. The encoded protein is CASSSRLAGWETQYF.

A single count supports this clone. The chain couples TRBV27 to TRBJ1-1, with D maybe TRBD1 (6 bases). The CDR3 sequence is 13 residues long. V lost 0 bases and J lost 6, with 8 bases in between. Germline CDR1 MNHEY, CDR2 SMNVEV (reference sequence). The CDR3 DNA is TGTGCCAGCAGTTTATCCCGGACAGCTGAAGCTTTCTTT. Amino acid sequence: CASSLSRTAEAFF.

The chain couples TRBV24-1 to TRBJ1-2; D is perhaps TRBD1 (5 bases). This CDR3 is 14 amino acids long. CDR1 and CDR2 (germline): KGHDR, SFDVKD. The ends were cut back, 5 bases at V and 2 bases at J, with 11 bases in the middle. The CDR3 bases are TGTGCCACCAGTGCGGGCAGGGCGAACTATGGCTACACCTTC. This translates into CATSAGRANYGYTF.

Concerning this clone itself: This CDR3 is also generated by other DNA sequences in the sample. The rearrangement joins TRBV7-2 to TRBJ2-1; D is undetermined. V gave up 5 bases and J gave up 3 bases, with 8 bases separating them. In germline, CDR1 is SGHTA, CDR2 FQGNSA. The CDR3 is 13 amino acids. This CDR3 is CASSLSSYNEQFF. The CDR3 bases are TGTGCCAGCAGCCTAAGTAGCTACAATGAGCAGTTCTTC.